This entry lists 6 T cell receptor beta chains sequenced from one sample in a study of T cell clonality in common variable immunodeficiency. The repertoire was sequenced with immunoSEQ multiplex PCR; TCRdb's copy has only in-frame clones and lacks some. There are 30,000 to 40,000 clones in the sample, none observed a single time. Source material: peripheral blood mononuclear cells. These TCRs come from a person aged 18 to 70 in good health.

Concerning this clone: The CDR3 goes on 3 residues after the read ends, and that part is filled in from the germline J gene. J is TRBJ1-2 and V is TRBV2; TRBD1 is a possible D gene (5 bases). Germline CDR1 is SNHLY and CDR2 is FYNNEI. The CDR3 runs 13 residues. Trimming left V 7 bases short and J 5 bases short, with 14 bases between. The DNA read from the CDR3 is TGTGCCAGCATAGGGGCCATCGTTTATGGC. Amino acids: CASIGAIVYG. The full CDR3 sequence reads CASIGAIVYGYTF.

This clone was seen at least ten times. The DNA ends 3 residues before the CDR3 does, and the rest of the CDR3 is filled in from the germline J gene. The rearrangement uses TRBV10-1 and TRBJ2-5; D remains ambiguous. Trimming took off 7 bases at V and 1 base at J, with 10 bases between the two ends. Germline V gene lookup returns CDR1 WNHNN and CDR2 SYGVQD (reference sequence). The CDR3 extends over 13 amino acids. The CDR3 sequence is CASMAGFQETQYF. Partial CDR3 DNA: TGCGCCAGCATGGCCGGGTTCCAAGAGACC.

This clone was counted ten times or more. The sequenced fragment ends 3 residues before the CDR3 boundary, so the rest is inferred from the germline J gene. V and J are TRBV20-1 and TRBJ1-1; the D is unclear. There are 14 residues in the CDR3. Germline CDR1 and CDR2: DFQATT and SNEGSKA (reference sequence). Trimming took 3 bases from V and 0 from J, leaving 11 bases between them. CDR3 DNA (partial): TGCAGTGCTAGGACCTCAGGCATGAACACTGAA. Translation gives CSARTSGMNTE. The whole CDR3 reads CSARTSGMNTEAFF.

This clone was counted many times. The sequenced part of the CDR3 DNA is TGTGCCAGCAGCTACGGGACTAGCGGGAGTACAGATACG. Its protein product is CASSYGTSGSTDT. The complete CDR3 sequence is CASSYGTSGSTDTQYF. The V and J genes are TRBV2 and TRBJ2-3, with 14 bases that match TRBD2. The read ends 3 residues shy of where the CDR3 ends; the end is completed using the germline J gene. Germline CDR1 SNHLY, CDR2 FYNNEI. V was pared by 6 bases and J by 3 bases, with 5 bases of the junction left unmatched. The CDR3 sequence is 16 residues long. Variable domain in full (rest from reference TRBV2 and TRBJ2-3): EPEVTQTPSHQVTQMGQEVILRCVPISNHLYFYWYRQILGQKVEFLVSFYNNEISEKSEIFDDQFSVERPDGSNFTLKIRSTKLEDSAMYFCASSYGTSGSTDTQYFGPGTRLTVL.

This clone was observed at least ten times. Read coverage stops 3 residues before the CDR3 terminus; the germline J gene supplies the remainder. The chain recombines TRBV4-2 with TRBJ1-5; D is uncertain. V lost 2 bases and J lost 5, with 7 bases in between. This CDR3 has 13 residues. From germline, CDR1 is LGHNA and CDR2 YNFKEQ. CDR3 amino acids: CASSQSGDQPQHF. CDR3 DNA (partial): TGTGCCAGCAGCCAATCCGGTGATCAGCCC.

In this sample, this clone turned up many times. The DNA ends 3 residues before the CDR3 does, and the rest of the CDR3 is filled in from the germline J gene. V is TRBV5-1 and J is TRBJ2-5, with 12 bases lining up with TRBD2. Germline CDR1 is SGHRS and CDR2 is YFSETQ. J gave up 3 bases and V 2 bases, and 2 bases lay outside the gene matches. The CDR3 consists of 15 residues. The part of the CDR3 DNA that was read is TGCGCCAGCAGCTTACTAGCGGGAGGAGAAGAGACC. Its translation: CASSLLAGGEET. The whole CDR3 region reads CASSLLAGGEETQYF.